This T cell receptor beta chain derives from a study of cytomegalovirus exposure and HLA in healthy donors. The CDR3 has 18 residues. Germline V gene lookup returns CDR1 SNHLY and CDR2 FYNNEI. V lost 3 bases to trimming and J lost 2 bases; unmatched junction nucleotides: 9. Amplification used 60 Vbeta primers and 13 Jbeta primers. TCRdb's table, derived via immunoSEQ multiplex PCR, lists solely in-frame clones and lacks some. Of about 220,000 clones listed, around 80% are singletons. Study observations and caveats: One variant, a missense change in DCLRE1C, was linked in a later analysis to TCR beta V- and J-gene trimming.

As concerns this clone: Its antigen remains unknown.

The chain couples TRBV2 to TRBJ2-1; 11 nucleotides agree with TRBD2. The sequenced sample was PBMCs. This receptor was identified in a man aged 18 to 35 in good health and CMV-seronegative. CDR3 loop: CASSDPRSTSGTYNEQFF. Here the CDR3 DNA reads TGTGCCAGCAGTGATCCTAGATCGACTAGCGGGACCTACAATGAGCAGTTCTTC.